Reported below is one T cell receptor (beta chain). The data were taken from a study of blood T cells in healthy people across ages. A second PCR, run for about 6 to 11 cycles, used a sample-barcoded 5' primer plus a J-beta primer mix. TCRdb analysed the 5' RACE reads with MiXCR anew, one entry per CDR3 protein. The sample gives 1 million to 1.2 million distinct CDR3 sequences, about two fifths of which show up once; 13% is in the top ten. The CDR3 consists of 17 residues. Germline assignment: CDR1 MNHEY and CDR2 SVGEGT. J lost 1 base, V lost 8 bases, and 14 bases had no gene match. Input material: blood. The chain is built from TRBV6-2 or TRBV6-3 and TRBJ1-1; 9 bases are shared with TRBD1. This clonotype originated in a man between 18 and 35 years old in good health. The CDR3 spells CASVHPNRGRGNTEAFF. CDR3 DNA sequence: TGTGCCAGCGTACACCCTAACAGGGGGCGCGGGAACACTGAAGCTTTCTTT.